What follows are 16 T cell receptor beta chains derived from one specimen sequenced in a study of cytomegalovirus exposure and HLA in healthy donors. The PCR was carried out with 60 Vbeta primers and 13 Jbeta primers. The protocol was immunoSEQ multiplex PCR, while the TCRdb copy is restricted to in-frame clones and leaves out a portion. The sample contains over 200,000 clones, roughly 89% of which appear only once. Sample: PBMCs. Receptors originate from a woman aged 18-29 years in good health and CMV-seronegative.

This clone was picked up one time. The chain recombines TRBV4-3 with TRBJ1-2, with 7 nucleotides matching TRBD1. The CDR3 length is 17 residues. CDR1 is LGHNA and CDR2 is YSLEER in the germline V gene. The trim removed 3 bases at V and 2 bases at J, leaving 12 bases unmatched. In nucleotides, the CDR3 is TGCGCCAGCAGCCAGGCTGTTACAGGGGCGCGGAACTATGGCTACACCTTC. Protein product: CASSQAVTGARNYGYTF.

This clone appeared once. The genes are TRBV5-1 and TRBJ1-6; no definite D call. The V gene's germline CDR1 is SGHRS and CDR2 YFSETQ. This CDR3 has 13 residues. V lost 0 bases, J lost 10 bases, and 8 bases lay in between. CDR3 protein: CASSLEAESPLHF. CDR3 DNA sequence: TGCGCCAGCAGCTTGGAGGCGGAATCACCCCTCCACTTT.

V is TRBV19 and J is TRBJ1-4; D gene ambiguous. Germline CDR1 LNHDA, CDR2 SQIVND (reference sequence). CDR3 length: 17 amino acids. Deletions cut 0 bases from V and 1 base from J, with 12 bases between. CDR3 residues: CASSIDDFPGTNEKLFF. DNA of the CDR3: TGTGCCAGTAGTATAGATGATTTCCCGGGAACTAATGAAAAACTGTTTTTT.

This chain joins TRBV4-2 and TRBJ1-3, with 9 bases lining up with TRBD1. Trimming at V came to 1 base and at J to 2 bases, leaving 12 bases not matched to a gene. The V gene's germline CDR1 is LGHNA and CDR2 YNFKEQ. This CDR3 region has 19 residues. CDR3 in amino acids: CASSQAPGTGSAAGNTIYF. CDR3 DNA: TGTGCCAGCAGCCAAGCCCCCGGGACAGGGTCAGCGGCTGGAAACACCATATATTTT.

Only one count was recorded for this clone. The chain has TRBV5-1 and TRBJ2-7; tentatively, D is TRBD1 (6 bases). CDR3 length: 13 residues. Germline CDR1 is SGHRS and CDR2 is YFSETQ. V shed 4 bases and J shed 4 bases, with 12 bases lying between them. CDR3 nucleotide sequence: TGCGCCAGCAGCGGGGGCCAGTATTACGAGCAGTACTTC. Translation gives CASSGGQYYEQYF. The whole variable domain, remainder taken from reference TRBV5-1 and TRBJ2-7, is KAGVTQTPRYLIKTRGQQVTLSCSPISGHRSVSWYQQTPGQGLQFLFEYFSETQRNKGNFPGRFSGRQFSNSRSEMNVSTLELGDSALYLCASSGGQYYEQYFGPGTRLTVT.

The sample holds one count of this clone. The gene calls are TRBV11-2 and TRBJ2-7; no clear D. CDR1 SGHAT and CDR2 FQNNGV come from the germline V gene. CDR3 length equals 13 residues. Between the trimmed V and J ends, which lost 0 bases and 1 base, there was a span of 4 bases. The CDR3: CASSLDPSYEQYF. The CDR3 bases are TGTGCCAGCAGCTTAGATCCTTCCTACGAGCAGTACTTC.

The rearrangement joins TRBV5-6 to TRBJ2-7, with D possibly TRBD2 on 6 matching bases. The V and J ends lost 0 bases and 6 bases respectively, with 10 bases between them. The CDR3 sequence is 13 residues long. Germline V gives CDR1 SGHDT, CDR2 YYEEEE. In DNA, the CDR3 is TGTGCCAGCAGCTTGGGTCCGGGAGCCGAGCAGTACTTC. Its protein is CASSLGPGAEQYF.

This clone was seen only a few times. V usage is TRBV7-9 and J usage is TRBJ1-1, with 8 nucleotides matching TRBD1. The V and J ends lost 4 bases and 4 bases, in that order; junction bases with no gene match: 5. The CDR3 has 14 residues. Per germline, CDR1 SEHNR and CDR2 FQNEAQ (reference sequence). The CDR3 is CASSSVTGATEAFF. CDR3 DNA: TGTGCCAGCAGCTCAGTGACAGGGGCCACTGAAGCTTTCTTT.

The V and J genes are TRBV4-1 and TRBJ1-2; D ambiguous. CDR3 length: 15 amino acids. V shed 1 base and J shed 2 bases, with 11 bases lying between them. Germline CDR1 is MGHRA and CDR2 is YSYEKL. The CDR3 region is CASSQARLTNYGYTF. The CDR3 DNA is TGCGCCAGCAGCCAAGCCAGACTGACGAACTATGGCTACACCTTC.

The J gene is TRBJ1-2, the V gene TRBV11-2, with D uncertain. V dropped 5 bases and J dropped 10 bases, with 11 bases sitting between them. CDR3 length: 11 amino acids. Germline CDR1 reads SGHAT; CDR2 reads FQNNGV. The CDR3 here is CASSPVRLYTF. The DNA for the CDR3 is TGTGCCAGCAGCCCCGTGAGGCTCTACACCTTC.

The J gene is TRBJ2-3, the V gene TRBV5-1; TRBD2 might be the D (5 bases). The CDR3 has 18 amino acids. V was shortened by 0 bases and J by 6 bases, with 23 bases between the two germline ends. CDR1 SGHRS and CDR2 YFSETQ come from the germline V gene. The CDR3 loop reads CASSLDGRAGSPSDTQYF. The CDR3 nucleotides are TGCGCCAGCAGCTTGGACGGGCGGGCAGGATCACCCTCGGATACGCAGTATTTT.

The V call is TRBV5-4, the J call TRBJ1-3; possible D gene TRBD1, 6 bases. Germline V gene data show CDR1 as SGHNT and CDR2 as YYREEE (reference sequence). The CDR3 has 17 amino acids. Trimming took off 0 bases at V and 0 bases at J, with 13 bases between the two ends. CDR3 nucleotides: TGTGCCAGCAGCTTGGACACAGGGATGGTCTCTGGAAACACCATATATTTT. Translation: CASSLDTGMVSGNTIYF.

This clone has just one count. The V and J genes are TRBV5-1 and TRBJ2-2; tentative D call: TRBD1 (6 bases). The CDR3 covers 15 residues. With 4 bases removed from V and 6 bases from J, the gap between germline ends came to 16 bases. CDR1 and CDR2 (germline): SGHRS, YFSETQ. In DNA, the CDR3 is TGCGCCAGCAGCCTACGGACAGTCGGTGCCGGGGAGCTGTTTTTT. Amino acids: CASSLRTVGAGELFF.

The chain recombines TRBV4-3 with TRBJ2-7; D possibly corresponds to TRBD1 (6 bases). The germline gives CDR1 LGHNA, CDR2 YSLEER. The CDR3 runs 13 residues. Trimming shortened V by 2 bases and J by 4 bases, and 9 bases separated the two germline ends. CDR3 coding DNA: TGCGCCAGCAGCCAATCACAGGGATACGAGCAGTACTTC. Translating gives CASSQSQGYEQYF.

CDR3 amino acids: CASSQDGAGGFSGELFF. The CDR3 DNA is TGCGCCAGCAGCCAAGATGGGGCAGGGGGCTTCTCCGGGGAGCTGTTTTTT. This chain joins TRBV4-3 and TRBJ2-2, with 8 bases lining up with TRBD1. V was clipped by 0 bases and J by 6 bases; unmatched bases: 9. The CDR3 totals 17 residues. Per the germline V gene, CDR1 is LGHNA and CDR2 is YSLEER.

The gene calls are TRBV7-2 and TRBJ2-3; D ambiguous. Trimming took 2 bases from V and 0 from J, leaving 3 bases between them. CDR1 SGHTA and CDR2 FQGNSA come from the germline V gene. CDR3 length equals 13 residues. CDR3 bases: TGTGCCAGCAGCTTATATAGCACAGATACGCAGTATTTT. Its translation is CASSLYSTDTQYF.